The present T cell receptor beta chain was sequenced within a study of blood T cell repertoires in COVID-19. On the study more broadly: Samples came from the United States, Italy and Spain, spanning acute and convalescent COVID-19. PBMCs, B-cell-depleted T cells, or T cells provided the cDNA or gDNA that made up the material.

Per the original methods: It was from reference gene primer amplification that nucleated cell counts were estimated. Sequenced by immunoSEQ multiplex PCR; TCRdb stores in-frame clones only, minus some. Clonal size and the V and J genes are those of that table, whereas D and trimming came from the DNA. The sample lists under 150,000 clones; roughly 89% were seen once. J was trimmed by 3 bases and V by 0 bases; bases with no gene match: 2. There are 14 residues in the CDR3. The germline V gene encodes CDR1 SGHKS and CDR2 YYEKEE (reference sequence). This clone has only a few counts. The sequenced sample consisted of peripheral blood. The chain joins TRBV5-5 to TRBJ1-1; 7 nucleotides agree with TRBD1. The receptor's source is a middle-aged woman with acute or convalescent COVID-19. The CDR3 sequence: CASSLGGQYTEAFF. DNA for the CDR3: TGTGCCAGCAGCTTGGGGGGACAGTACACTGAAGCTTTCTTT. Filled out from reference TRBV5-5 and TRBJ1-1, the complete variable domain reads DAGVTQSPTHLIKTRGQQVTLRCSPISGHKSVSWYQQVLGQGPQFIFQYYEKEERGRGNFPDRFSARQFPNYSSELNVNALLLGDSALYLCASSLGGQYTEAFFGQGTRLTVV.